The 9 T cell receptor beta chains below were found in one sample sequenced in a study of T cell repertoires in cytomegalovirus infection (dated 2019 in TCRdb). Which antigens these TCRs recognize remains unknown. The treatment or condition label of this sample denotes: in vitro stimulation with specific CMV peptide epitopes to enrich CMV-specific T cells. TCRdb shows the sequencer as Illumina HiSeq 1500. TCRdb trimmed the raw reads at Q25, called clones with MiXCR and kept productive beta chains. Identical CDR3 protein sequences are pooled into one entry, listed with their most common genes and DNA. In all, the sample holds some 920,000 distinct CDR3 sequences, and around 32% of those were seen once. The ten biggest clones cover around an eighth of the sample. The source material was cultured CD8+ T cells from PBMCs, sampled from culture after CMV antigen stimulation. These receptors were collected from a human donor in good health (CMV status not recorded). Some clones in this sample may be carry-over from other donors' samples.

The table lists this clonotype with a few counts. V and J are TRBV29-1 and TRBJ1-2; D unresolved. With 5 bases removed from V and 7 bases from J, the gap between germline ends came to 17 bases. Germline V gives CDR1 SQVTM, CDR2 ANQGSEA. There are 13 residues in the CDR3. The CDR3 loop is CSVTTPRPGGYTF. CDR3 nucleotides: TGCAGCGTTACGACCCCTCGGCCAGGTGGCTACACCTTC.

In nucleotides, the CDR3 is TGTGCCAGCACCGCGGCGGCGACCCTGAACACTGAAGCTTTCTTT. This encodes CASTAAATLNTEAFF. The J gene is TRBJ1-1, the V gene TRBV6-6; no definite D call. Per the germline V gene, CDR1 is MNHNY and CDR2 is SVGAGI (reference sequence). V was pared by 7 bases and J by 0 bases, with 15 bases between. The CDR3 contains 15 residues.

The sample holds a few counts of this clonotype. V gene TRBV4-1 combines with J gene TRBJ1-5; TRBD1 agrees at 9 bases. After removal of 3 bases from V and 2 bases from J, the junction contained 5 bases not matched to a gene. The CDR3 is 16 residues long. CDR1 MGHRA and CDR2 YSYEKL come from the germline V gene. CDR3 sequence (DNA): TGCGCCAGCAGCCAGGGGGGACAGGGAGGCAATCAGCCCCAGCATTTT. Protein sequence: CASSQGGQGGNQPQHF.

The chain has TRBV6-6 and TRBJ2-3, with D maybe TRBD2 (5 bases). Trimming took off 2 bases at V and 2 bases at J, with 20 bases between the two ends. The CDR3 has 18 amino acids. CDR1 and CDR2 from the germline V gene are MNHNY and SVGAGI (reference sequence). CDR3 in amino acids: CASSYGLLGGDLTDTQYF. CDR3 coding DNA: TGTGCCAGCAGTTACGGACTCCTGGGCGGCGATCTCACAGATACGCAGTATTTT.

V gene TRBV19 combines with J gene TRBJ1-4; no reliable D call. This CDR3 has 11 amino acids. V lost 3 bases, J lost 6 bases, and 2 bases lay in between. Germline V gene lookup returns CDR1 LNHDA and CDR2 SQIVND (reference sequence). In nucleotides, the CDR3 is TGTGCCAGTAGTATTGATGAAAAACTGTTTTTT. Translated: CASSIDEKLFF.

This clonotype was found a few times. The chain carries TRBV11-1 and TRBJ2-1, with D uncertain. This CDR3 contains 12 residues. Germline assignment: CDR1 SGHAT and CDR2 FQDESV (reference sequence). The V and J ends lost 5 bases and 10 bases respectively, with 12 bases between them. The CDR3 bases are TGTGCCAGCAGCCCCTCCTGGGTAGAGCAGTTCTTC. This gives the protein CASSPSWVEQFF.

V usage is TRBV12-3 or TRBV12-4 and J usage is TRBJ1-2; D is possibly TRBD1 (6 bases). V lost 5 bases to trimming and J lost 4 bases, with 14 bases between them. The CDR3 is made up of 14 amino acids. The CDR3 DNA sequence: TGTGCCAGCAGTCCGGGACACCCACTCTATGGCTACACCTTC. Translating gives CASSPGHPLYGYTF.

The genes are TRBV6-8 and TRBJ2-1; 7 nucleotides line up with TRBD1. This CDR3 region has 16 residues. Germline lookup yields CDR1 MNHGY and CDR2 SAAAGT. J was trimmed by 1 base and V by 2 bases; bases with no gene match: 5. CDR3: CASSYKTGVSYNEQFF. The CDR3 DNA sequence: TGTGCCAGCAGTTACAAAACAGGGGTATCCTACAATGAGCAGTTCTTC.

The genes are TRBV6-1 and TRBJ1-3, with a possible D match to TRBD1 (6 bases). This CDR3 has 14 residues. The ends were cut back, 4 bases at V and 4 bases at J, with 11 bases in the middle. The germline CDR1 and CDR2 sequences are MNHNS and SASEGT. The CDR3 sequence: CASSGVQGGNTIYF. For the CDR3, the DNA is TGTGCCAGCAGTGGAGTACAGGGCGGAAACACCATATATTTT.